This T cell receptor beta chain emerged from a study of T cells after yellow fever vaccination. Turning to the study itself: Researchers used SMART-Seq v4 Ultra Low Input to prepare fractions that had low cell numbers. Study-wide findings and caveats: Only a minor proportion of clonotypes was detected across both CD4 and CD8 compartments.

The V and J ends lost 8 bases and 2 bases respectively, with 7 bases between them. This CDR3 contains 11 residues. The germline V gene has CDR1 SNHLY and CDR2 FYNNEI. TCRdb re-analysed the 5' RACE reads in MiXCR, keeping a single row per CDR3 protein. The sample yields some 350,000 distinct CDR3 sequences, approximately 3.9% seen once. This clonotype was detected a few times. Its antigen is as yet unknown. This chain connects TRBV2 to TRBJ2-7, with D possibly matching TRBD1 (5 bases). Here the sequenced sample was PBMCs, taken 5 days after the yellow fever booster vaccination. The source is a man aged 18 to 35 who received the YFV17D yellow fever vaccine. The CDR3 spells CASEDTYEQYF. The CDR3 region has the DNA TGTGCCAGCGAGGACACCTACGAGCAGTACTTC.